The entry below gives a single T cell receptor (beta chain) sequence along with its context. The antigen remains unidentified. The CDR3 has 16 amino acids. Germline CDR1 and CDR2: ENHRY and SYGVKD. The trim removed 6 bases at V and 0 bases at J, leaving 9 bases unmatched. The donor group consisted entirely of healthy Caucasians. Template switching (which added a universal primer site) was used, and cDNA carried unique molecular identifiers. TCRdb re-derived calls from the 5' RACE reads in MiXCR, one entry per CDR3 protein. The data show 1.5 million or so distinct CDR3 sequences, with about 32% seen just once and over 0.25% held by the top ten. The data belong to a study of identical twins. The study, taken as a whole, reports: Conclusions came from cross-sectional statistical analysis, not from following the same donors. Twins shared beta out-of-frame sequences in excess, but this excess was weaker.

The sample taken for sequencing was cord blood. The receptor's source is a newborn girl in good health. The gene calls are TRBV10-3 and TRBJ2-3; 7 bases align to TRBD2. CDR3 sequence: CAISDLSGASTDTQYF. CDR3 sequence (DNA): TGTGCCATCAGCGATCTAAGCGGGGCTAGCACAGATACGCAGTATTTT.